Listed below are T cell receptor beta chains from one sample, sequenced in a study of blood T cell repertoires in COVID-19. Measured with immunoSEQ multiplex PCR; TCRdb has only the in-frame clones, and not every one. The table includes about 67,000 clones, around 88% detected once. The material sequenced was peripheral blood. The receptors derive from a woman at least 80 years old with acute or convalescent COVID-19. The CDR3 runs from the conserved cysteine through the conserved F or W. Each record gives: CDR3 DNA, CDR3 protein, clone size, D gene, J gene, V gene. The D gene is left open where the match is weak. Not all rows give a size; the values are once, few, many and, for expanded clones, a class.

cdr3_nt: TGCGCCAGCAGCTTGGCCGGGCAGGGAAAGAGCGGCTACACCTTC
cdr3_aa: CASSLAGQGKSGYTF
clone_size: NA
d_call: NA
j_call: TRBJ1-2
v_call: TRBV5-1

cdr3_nt: TGTGCCAGCAGCCACACCCCCGGGATCGGGAACACTGAAGCTTTCTTT
cdr3_aa: CASSHTPGIGNTEAFF
clone_size: NA
d_call: NA
j_call: TRBJ1-1
v_call: TRBV7-9

cdr3_nt: TGTGCCACCAGTGAACCGGGACTAGCGGGAGGGTCAGATACGCAGTATTTT
cdr3_aa: CATSEPGLAGGSDTQYF
clone_size: NA
d_call: TRBD2
j_call: TRBJ2-3
v_call: TRBV24-1

cdr3_nt: TGCAGCGTAAGGACACCAAGCTCTGGAAACACCATATATTTT
cdr3_aa: CSVRTPSSGNTIYF
clone_size: NA
d_call: NA
j_call: TRBJ1-3
v_call: TRBV29-1

cdr3_nt: TGTGCCAGCAGCTTAGTAGTAGGGGCCATTAGCAATCAGCCCCAGCATTTT
cdr3_aa: CASSLVVGAISNQPQHF
clone_size: NA
d_call: NA
j_call: TRBJ1-5
v_call: TRBV7-2

cdr3_nt: TGTGCCAGCAGCCAAGGGGGGGGACAGGGACTTCAGCAGTACTTC
cdr3_aa: CASSQGGGQGLQQYF
clone_size: NA
d_call: TRBD1
j_call: TRBJ2-7
v_call: TRBV3-1/TRBV3-2

cdr3_nt: TGCGCCAGCAGCTTGGACGGACTTCGCTCCTACGAGCAGTACTTC
cdr3_aa: CASSLDGLRSYEQYF
clone_size: NA
d_call: NA
j_call: TRBJ2-7
v_call: TRBV5-1

cdr3_nt: TGTGCCAGCAGCGGTCGGACTAGCCGGTACACCGGGGAGCTGTTTTTT
cdr3_aa: CASSGRTSRYTGELFF
clone_size: NA
d_call: TRBD2
j_call: TRBJ2-2
v_call: TRBV3-1/TRBV3-2

cdr3_nt: TGTGCCAGTAATTCGATGGGGGGGAGGGGCAATCAGCCCCAGCATTTT
cdr3_aa: CASNSMGGRGNQPQHF
clone_size: NA
d_call: NA
j_call: TRBJ1-5
v_call: TRBV7-8

cdr3_nt: TGTGCCAGCAGCCAAAAGCTACCCGGGAGCAACGACCTAGCCAAAAACATTCAGTACTTC
cdr3_aa: CASSQKLPGSNDLAKNIQYF
clone_size: NA
d_call: NA
j_call: TRBJ2-4
v_call: TRBV14

cdr3_nt: TGCGCCAGCAGCCAAGAACGAGGGGAGGACATTCAGTACTTC
cdr3_aa: CASSQERGEDIQYF
clone_size: NA
d_call: NA
j_call: TRBJ2-4
v_call: TRBV4-1

cdr3_nt: TGCGCCAGCAGCTTGGACACCAATCAGCCCCAGCATTTT
cdr3_aa: CASSLDTNQPQHF
clone_size: NA
d_call: NA
j_call: TRBJ1-5
v_call: TRBV5-1

cdr3_nt: TGTGCCAGCTCACCACCGTCGCCAGGGCTTTACAATGAGCAGTTCTTC
cdr3_aa: CASSPPSPGLYNEQFF
clone_size: NA
d_call: NA
j_call: TRBJ2-1
v_call: TRBV18

cdr3_nt: TGTGCCAGCAGCCAAGGCGGGCCTCAGCCCCAGCATTTT
cdr3_aa: CASSQGGPQPQHF
clone_size: once
d_call: NA
j_call: TRBJ1-5
v_call: TRBV3-1/TRBV3-2

cdr3_nt: TGCGCCAGCAGCTTGGTTACAGATCATGGCTACACCTTC
cdr3_aa: CASSLVTDHGYTF
clone_size: NA
d_call: NA
j_call: TRBJ1-2
v_call: TRBV5-1

cdr3_nt: TGCAGTGCTAGTCTGGCGGGTTTAAGGTCCTACAATGAGCAGTTCTTC
cdr3_aa: CSASLAGLRSYNEQFF
clone_size: NA
d_call: NA
j_call: TRBJ2-1
v_call: TRBV20-1

cdr3_nt: TGTGCCAGCAGCGCGGACAGGGGGACTCGTGAAGCTTTCTTT
cdr3_aa: CASSADRGTREAFF
clone_size: NA
d_call: TRBD1
j_call: TRBJ1-1
v_call: TRBV7-2

cdr3_nt: TGTGCCAGCAGGCAGGGGGCTGAAAATGAAAAACTGTTTTTT
cdr3_aa: CASRQGAENEKLFF
clone_size: NA
d_call: TRBD1
j_call: TRBJ1-4
v_call: TRBV6-5

cdr3_nt: TGTGCCAGCAGCAGCCGGGACAGGAGCAGACAGCCCCAGCATTTT
cdr3_aa: CASSSRDRSRQPQHF
clone_size: NA
d_call: TRBD1
j_call: TRBJ1-5
v_call: TRBV28

cdr3_nt: TGCGCCAGCAGCTTGGGGGTTAGGGGGATGAACACTGAAGCTTTCTTT
cdr3_aa: CASSLGVRGMNTEAFF
clone_size: once
d_call: NA
j_call: TRBJ1-1
v_call: TRBV5-1

cdr3_nt: TGCGCCAGCAGCCAACCACGACAGGGTCAGAACACTGAAGCTTTCTTT
cdr3_aa: CASSQPRQGQNTEAFF
clone_size: NA
d_call: TRBD1
j_call: TRBJ1-1
v_call: TRBV5-1

cdr3_nt: TGCGCCAGCAGCCCGGGACAGGCCTACACAGATACGCAGTATTTT
cdr3_aa: CASSPGQAYTDTQYF
clone_size: NA
d_call: TRBD1
j_call: TRBJ2-3
v_call: TRBV5-1

cdr3_nt: TGTGCCAGCAGGGCCCAGGGTCTCGGTAATGAAAAACTGTTTTTT
cdr3_aa: CASRAQGLGNEKLFF
clone_size: NA
d_call: NA
j_call: TRBJ1-4
v_call: TRBV6-5

cdr3_nt: TGCGCCAGCAGCTTGGCGGGACAGGGGGAGACCCAGTACTTC
cdr3_aa: CASSLAGQGETQYF
clone_size: NA
d_call: TRBD1
j_call: TRBJ2-5
v_call: TRBV5-1

cdr3_nt: TGTGCCAGCAGCTTAACAGGAATAGCCAAAAACATTCAGTACTTC
cdr3_aa: CASSLTGIAKNIQYF
clone_size: NA
d_call: NA
j_call: TRBJ2-4
v_call: TRBV7-9

cdr3_nt: TGCGCCAGCAGCTTCGGGGATTCAGTAAACTCACCCCTCCACTTT
cdr3_aa: CASSFGDSVNSPLHF
clone_size: few
d_call: NA
j_call: TRBJ1-6
v_call: TRBV5-1

cdr3_nt: TGTGCCAGCAGTCGACAGGGGGCGGAGGCTTTCTTT
cdr3_aa: CASSRQGAEAFF
clone_size: NA
d_call: TRBD1
j_call: TRBJ1-1
v_call: TRBV2

cdr3_nt: TGTGCCAGCAGACCACTAGCGGGAGGGTACAATGAGCAGTTCTTC
cdr3_aa: CASRPLAGGYNEQFF
clone_size: NA
d_call: TRBD2
j_call: TRBJ2-1
v_call: TRBV2

cdr3_nt: TGTGCCAGCAGTTTATCACGGACAGGGGGATTGGGCAAGCGGGCTTTCTTT
cdr3_aa: CASSLSRTGGLGKRAFF
clone_size: NA
d_call: TRBD1
j_call: TRBJ1-1
v_call: TRBV27

cdr3_nt: TGTGCCAGCAGTAGGGGGATGAGAGGTGCTGAAGCTTTCTTT
cdr3_aa: CASSRGMRGAEAFF
clone_size: NA
d_call: NA
j_call: TRBJ1-1
v_call: TRBV27